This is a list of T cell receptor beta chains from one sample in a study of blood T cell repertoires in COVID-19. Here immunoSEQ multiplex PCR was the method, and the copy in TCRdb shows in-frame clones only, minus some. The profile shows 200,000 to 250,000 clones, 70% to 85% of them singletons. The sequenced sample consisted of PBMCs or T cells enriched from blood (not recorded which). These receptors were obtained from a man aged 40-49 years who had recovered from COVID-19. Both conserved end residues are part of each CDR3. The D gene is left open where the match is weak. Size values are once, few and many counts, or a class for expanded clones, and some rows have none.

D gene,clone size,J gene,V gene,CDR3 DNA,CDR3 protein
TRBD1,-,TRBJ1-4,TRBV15,TGTGCCACCAGCAGAGGTTACAGGGGGGAAAATGAAAAACTGTTTTTT,CATSRGYRGENEKLFF
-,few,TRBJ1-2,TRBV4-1,TGCGCCAGCGGCGGGAGTTTACAGTCAGGCTATGGCTACACCTTC,CASGGSLQSGYGYTF
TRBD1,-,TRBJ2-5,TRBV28,TGTGCCAGCAGTTTGACAGGGGGTGCGTGGGCCCAGTACTTC,CASSLTGGAWAQYF
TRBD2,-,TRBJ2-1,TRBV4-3,TGCGCCAGCAGCCAAGATCGGCGGAGCGGGGGGCGTCCCCGGAACAATGAGCAGTTCTTC,CASSQDRRSGGRPRNNEQFF
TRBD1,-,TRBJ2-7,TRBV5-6,TGTGCCAGCACACGGAGACAGGGGTTCTACGAGCAGTACTTC,CASTRRQGFYEQYF
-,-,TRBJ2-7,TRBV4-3,TGCGCCAGCAGCCAAGATTTCATCGGAGGCGAGCAGTACTTC,CASSQDFIGGEQYF
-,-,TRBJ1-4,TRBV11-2,TGTGCCAGCAGCCCCAGGCCCGGGGGAACTAATGAAAAACTGTTTTTT,CASSPRPGGTNEKLFF
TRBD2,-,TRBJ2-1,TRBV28,TGTGCCAGCGTAGGGACTAGCGGTGTCAATGAGCAGTTCTTC,CASVGTSGVNEQFF
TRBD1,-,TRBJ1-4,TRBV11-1,TGTGCCAGCAGCTCGGGGGACAGGGCAGGGGAAAAACTGTTTTTT,CASSSGDRAGEKLFF
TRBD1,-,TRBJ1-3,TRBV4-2,TGTGCCAGCAGCCAAGAACCTGGGACAGGCTCTGGAAACACCATATATTTT,CASSQEPGTGSGNTIYF
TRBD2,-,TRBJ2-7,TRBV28,TGTGCCAGCAGTTTATTCGGCGGGGGGGTCTACGAGCAGTACTTC,CASSLFGGGVYEQYF
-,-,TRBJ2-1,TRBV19,TGTGCCAGTAGTATAGTAAAGGGGAATGAGCAGTTCTTC,CASSIVKGNEQFF
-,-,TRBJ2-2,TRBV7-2,TGTGCCAGCAGCTTAGCGGCAGGGGTGGTCACCGGGGAGCTGTTTTTT,CASSLAAGVVTGELFF
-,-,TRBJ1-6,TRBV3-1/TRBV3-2,TGTGCCAGCAGCCAAGACAGGGGAACGGCCCTCCACTTT,CASSQDRGTALHF
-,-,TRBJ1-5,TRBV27,TGTGCCAGCAGTTCCATGATCCGGGGGAATCAGCCCCAGCATTTT,CASSSMIRGNQPQHF
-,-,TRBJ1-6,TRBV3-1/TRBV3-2,TGTGCCAGCAGCCAAGATGTTGGCATCCTCCACTTT,CASSQDVGILHF
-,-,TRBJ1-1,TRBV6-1,TGTGCCAGCAGTGAAGTGTACGGGAACACTGAAGCTTTCTTT,CASSEVYGNTEAFF
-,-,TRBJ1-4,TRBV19,TGTGCCAGTAATGTAGACCAGAGGAAGGAAAAACTGTTTTTT,CASNVDQRKEKLFF
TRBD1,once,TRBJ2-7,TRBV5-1,TGCGCCAGCAGCTTGGACCCAACAGGGGCCTACGAGCAGTACTTC,CASSLDPTGAYEQYF
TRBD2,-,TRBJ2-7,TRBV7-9,TGTGCCAGCAGGCCGACTAGCGGGACCTCCTACGAGCAGTACTTC,CASRPTSGTSYEQYF
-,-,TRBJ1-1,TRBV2,TGTGCCAGCAGACGAGGGCCGGACACTGAAGCTTTCTTT,CASRRGPDTEAFF
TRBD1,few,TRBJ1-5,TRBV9,TGTGCCAGCAGCGCGACAGGGGGCTTGGGGCAGCCCCAGCATTTT,CASSATGGLGQPQHF
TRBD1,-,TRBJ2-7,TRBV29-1,TGCAGCGATTCCGCCGGGACAGGGGGATTGAACTCCTACGAGCAGTACTTC,CSDSAGTGGLNSYEQYF
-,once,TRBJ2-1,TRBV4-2,TGTGCCAGCAGCCGCGAGACTACCTTAGATGAGCAGTTCTTC,CASSRETTLDEQFF
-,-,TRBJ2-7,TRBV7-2,TGTGCCAGCAGCGAAACCCCCCGGGGCGAGCAGTACTTC,CASSETPRGEQYF
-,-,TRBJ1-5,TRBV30,TGTGCCTGGAGTGTGGCCGCTAATCAGCCCCAGCATTTT,CAWSVAANQPQHF
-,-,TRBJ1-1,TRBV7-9,TGTGCCAGCAGCTTAGGAGTGAGTCGCACCACTGAAGCTTTCTTT,CASSLGVSRTTEAFF
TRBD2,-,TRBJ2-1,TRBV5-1,TGCGCCAGCAGCTCGGGGGGACTAGCGGACCTGGGTGAGCAGTTCTTC,CASSSGGLADLGEQFF
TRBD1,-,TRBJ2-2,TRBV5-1,TGCGCCAGCAGCGACCCAAGGGGGCCTAGCGGGGAGCTGTTTTTT,CASSDPRGPSGELFF
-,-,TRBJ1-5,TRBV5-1,TGCGCCAGCAGCTTGGCAGCAGGGCCCCGTCAGCCCCAGCATTTT,CASSLAAGPRQPQHF
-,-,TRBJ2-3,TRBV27,TGTGCCAGCAGTTTCCCTGACATGCCAGACCCAGATACGCAGTATTTT,CASSFPDMPDPDTQYF
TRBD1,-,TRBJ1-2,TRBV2,TGTGCCAGCAGGGCAGGGGGTAATAACTATGGCTACACCTTC,CASRAGGNNYGYTF
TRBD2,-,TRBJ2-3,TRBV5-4,TGTGCCAGCAACCCCGGGACTAGCGGGAGCGCAGATACGCAGTATTTT,CASNPGTSGSADTQYF
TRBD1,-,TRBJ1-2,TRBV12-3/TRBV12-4,TGTGCCAGCAGTATCACAGGGGATGGCTACACCTTC,CASSITGDGYTF
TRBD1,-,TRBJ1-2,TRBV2,TGTGCCAGCAGTGGACAGGGGCCCGGGTACTACACCTTC,CASSGQGPGYYTF
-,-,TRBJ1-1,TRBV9,TGTGCCAGCAGCCCGAGATGGGGCTTTGACACTGAAGCTTTCTTT,CASSPRWGFDTEAFF
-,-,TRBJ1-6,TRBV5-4,TGTGCCAGCAGTGGCGCGGTCGGGAATTCACCCCTCCACTTT,CASSGAVGNSPLHF
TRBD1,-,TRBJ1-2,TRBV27,TGTGCCAGCAGTCTCAGACAGGGGAAATTTAACTATGGCTACACCTTC,CASSLRQGKFNYGYTF
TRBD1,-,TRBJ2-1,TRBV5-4,TGTGCCAGCATACCGAACCGGGACAGGGATTCCAATGAGCAGTTCTTC,CASIPNRDRDSNEQFF
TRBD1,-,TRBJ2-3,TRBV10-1,TGCGCCAGCAGCCCTCAGTGGGACAGGACGCAGTATTTT,CASSPQWDRTQYF